This TCR beta chain was obtained from a study of response to subunit inactivated influenza vaccine. Findings and limits, study-wide: Each seasonal influenza vaccination, the authors suggested, recruits few new T cells.

TCRdb analysed the RT-PCR reads with MiXCR anew, one entry per CDR3 protein. The sample records 500,000 to 750,000 distinct CDR3 sequences, about 15% being singletons. There are a few counts of this clonotype. What it binds is unknown. Trimming took off 1 base at V and 4 bases at J, with 16 bases between the two ends. There are 17 residues in the CDR3. Per germline, CDR1 LGHNA and CDR2 YNFKEQ. Sequencing used PBMCs from blood, obtained 12 days after vaccination. The chain employs TRBV4-2 and TRBJ2-2; D perhaps matches TRBD1 (5 bases). The receptor's source is a man aged 50-59 years who received an inactivated influenza vaccine. In nucleotides, the CDR3 is TGTGCCAGCAGCCAAGCGAGCTACTTCGACAGCACCGGGGAGCTGTTTTTT. Translation: CASSQASYFDSTGELFF.